These 20 T cell receptor beta chains were sequenced from one sample in a study of blood T cell repertoires in COVID-19. Method: immunoSEQ multiplex PCR; TCRdb's copy keeps in-frame clones and lacks some. The table shows tens of thousands of clones, with about 80% occurring only once. Sequenced material: peripheral blood. Every receptor here comes from a human donor in a cohort sampled during active COVID-19.

The V gene is TRBV7-3, the J gene TRBJ2-1, with 11 bases identical to TRBD2. V dropped 2 bases and J dropped 6; count of bases not matched to a gene: 9. The CDR3 length is 17 residues. Germline CDR1 is SGHTA and CDR2 is FQGTGA. CDR3 in amino acids: CASSLQAASGRSNEQFF. Here the CDR3 DNA reads TGTGCCAGCAGCTTACAGGCGGCTAGCGGGAGGAGCAATGAGCAGTTCTTC. The whole variable domain, filled in from reference TRBV7-3 and TRBJ2-1, reads GAGVSQTPSNKVTEKGKYVELRCDPISGHTALYWYRQSLGQGPEFLIYFQGTGAADDSGLPNDRFFAVRPEGSVSTLKIQRTERGDSAVYLCASSLQAASGRSNEQFFGPGTRLTVL.

The chain combines TRBV5-1 with TRBJ1-5; 8 nucleotides line up with TRBD1. Germline CDR1 and CDR2: SGHRS and YFSETQ. V was pared by 4 bases and J by 4 bases, with 7 bases of the junction left unmatched. The CDR3 is made up of 15 amino acids. The CDR3 is CASSISDRDNQPQHF. Written as DNA, the CDR3 is TGCGCCAGCAGCATCTCGGACAGGGATAATCAGCCCCAGCATTTT.

The chain couples TRBV21-1 to TRBJ2-1; the tabulated D call, TRBD2, remains unverified against the DNA. TRBV21-1 is a pseudogene segment. The CDR3 is 15 residues long. The CDR3 region has the DNA TGTGCCAGCAGCCCGCGGGTTGGCACCTACAATGAGCAGTTCTTC. The encoded protein is CASSPRVGTYNEQFF.

In DNA form, the CDR3 reads TGTGCCAGCAGCCAAGCTAGCGGGACCTACAATGAGCAGTTCTTC. Its translation is CASSQASGTYNEQFF. V gene TRBV3-1 (or the pseudogene TRBV3-2) combines with J gene TRBJ2-1; TRBD2 matches 9 bases. J was trimmed by 2 bases and V by 1 base; bases with no gene match: 0. The germline gives CDR1 LGHDT, CDR2 YNNKEL (reference sequence). The CDR3 length is 15 residues.

Here the CDR3 reads CASSQSTGGWLAGDEQYF. In DNA form, the CDR3 reads TGTGCCAGCAGCCAATCGACAGGGGGCTGGCTAGCGGGAGACGAGCAGTACTTC. This chain joins TRBV14 and TRBJ2-7; the D gene could be TRBD1 or TRBD2 (10 bases each). Germline CDR1 and CDR2: SGHDN and FVKESK. V was pared by 2 bases and J by 5 bases, with 25 bases between. There are 18 residues in the CDR3.

The chain is built from TRBV5-6 and TRBJ1-1; no clear D gene. The CDR3 runs to 15 residues. The V end was cut by 0 bases, the J end by 3 bases, with 12 bases between. Germline values: CDR1 SGHDT, CDR2 YYEEEE. The CDR3 DNA follows: TGTGCCAGCAGCTTGGGGGCCCAATGGGACACTGAAGCTTTCTTT. Translation gives CASSLGAQWDTEAFF.

The genes are TRBV19 and TRBJ2-3; the match to TRBD2 covers 8 bases. Germline V lookup: CDR1 LNHDA, CDR2 SQIVND (reference sequence). This CDR3 spans 16 amino acids. The V gene end was trimmed by 4 bases and the J gene end by 3 bases; junction bases not matched to a gene: 9. CDR3 sequence: CASSTTGTRETDTQYF. The CDR3, as DNA: TGTGCCAGTAGTACCACCGGGACTAGGGAGACAGATACGCAGTATTTT.

The CDR3 DNA sequence: TGTGCCAGCGGCGACAGGAAACCAACTAATGAAAAACTGTTTTTT. Translation: CASGDRKPTNEKLFF. The V and J genes are TRBV6-5 and TRBJ1-4; D perhaps matches TRBD1 (6 bases). Germline V gene data show CDR1 as MNHEY and CDR2 as SVGAGI. The V gene lost 8 bases and the J gene lost 0 bases, with 13 bases spanning the gap. CDR3 length: 15 amino acids.

The rearrangement links TRBV7-3 to TRBJ2-5, with 8 bases that match TRBD2. J lost 2 bases, V lost 2 bases, and 1 base had no gene match. The CDR3 has 14 residues. Germline V CDR1 and CDR2: SGHTA, FQGTGA. This CDR3 reads CASSLGGGQETQYF. The CDR3 nucleotides are TGTGCCAGCAGCTTAGGCGGGGGGCAAGAGACCCAGTACTTC.

V and J are TRBV19 and TRBJ1-2; 9 bases line up with TRBD1. CDR1 and CDR2 (germline): LNHDA, SQIVND (reference sequence). The CDR3 runs to 16 residues. V gave up 7 bases and J gave up 0 bases; unmatched junction bases: 9. CDR3 loop: CASIKGTGRANYGYTF. Written as DNA, the CDR3 is TGTGCCAGTATTAAGGGGACAGGGCGAGCTAACTATGGCTACACCTTC. The complete variable domain, with remaining parts taken from reference TRBV19 and TRBJ1-2, reads DGGITQSPKYLFRKEGQNVTLSCEQNLNHDAMYWYRQDPGQGLRLIYYSQIVNDFQKGDIAEGYSVSREKKESFPLTVTSAQKNPTAFYLCASIKGTGRANYGYTFGSGTRLTVV.

The V call is TRBV7-2, the J call TRBJ2-7, with 8 bases identical to TRBD1. Germline-derived CDR1 and CDR2 are SGHTA and FQGNSA. V lost 6 bases and J lost 7; bases outside the gene matches: 11. This CDR3 region has 14 residues. The chain's CDR3 is CASSTRDRWWEQYF. CDR3 nucleotides: TGTGCCAGCAGTACGAGGGACAGGTGGTGGGAGCAGTACTTC.

This clone was detected a few times. CDR3 sequence reads: CASSMVGQGADTQYF. CDR3 sequence (DNA): TGTGCCAGTAGTATGGTGGGACAGGGGGCAGATACGCAGTATTTT. The genes are TRBV19 and TRBJ2-3; TRBD1 matches 11 bases. After removal of 3 bases from V and 4 bases from J, the junction contained 3 bases not matched to a gene. The CDR3 runs 15 residues. The germline V gene has CDR1 LNHDA and CDR2 SQIVND (reference sequence). The full variable domain, in which reference TRBV19 and TRBJ2-3 provide the parts outside the CDR3, is DGGITQSPKYLFRKEGQNVTLSCEQNLNHDAMYWYRQDPGQGLRLIYYSQIVNDFQKGDIAEGYSVSREKKESFPLTVTSAQKNPTAFYLCASSMVGQGADTQYFGPGTRLTVL.

This clone has more than one count but fewer than ten. The genes are TRBV9 and TRBJ2-2; perhaps TRBD1 as D (5 bases). The CDR3 is 12 amino acids. The V end lost 4 bases, the J end lost 6 bases, and 7 bases lay between the germline ends. Germline CDR1 is SGDLS and CDR2 is YYNGEE. The DNA of the CDR3 is TGTGCCAGCAGCCAAGGGGCCGGGGAGCTGTTTTTT. Encoded protein: CASSQGAGELFF.

The chain uses TRBV7-2 and TRBJ1-5; tentatively, D is TRBD1 (6 bases). The CDR3 is 13 residues long. CDR1 SGHTA and CDR2 FQGNSA come from the germline V gene. V shed 1 base and J shed 7 bases, with 8 bases lying between them. CDR3 loop: CASSLGGPQPQHF. The CDR3 nucleotides are TGTGCCAGCAGCTTAGGGGGGCCCCAGCCCCAGCATTTT.

The chain carries TRBV6-5 and TRBJ1-1; no clear D gene. Germline CDR1 MNHEY, CDR2 SVGAGI. The length of the CDR3 is 12 residues. Trimming removed 0 bases at V and 5 bases at J, with 4 bases between. This CDR3 reads CASSYSRTEAFF. In nucleotides, the CDR3 is TGTGCCAGCAGTTACTCGAGGACTGAAGCTTTCTTT.

The chain employs TRBV9 and TRBJ1-1, with 9 positions matching TRBD1. The junction had 5 bases not matched to a gene; V was cut back by 4 bases and J by 1 base. From germline, CDR1 is SGDLS and CDR2 YYNGEE. The CDR3 is made up of 15 amino acids. This CDR3 is CASSLTGGWNTEAFF. CDR3 coding DNA: TGTGCCAGCAGCTTAACAGGGGGCTGGAACACTGAAGCTTTCTTT.

This clone was picked up one time. CDR3: CATSDSSRDYTQYF. The CDR3 DNA is TGTGCCACCAGTGACTCCTCCCGTGACTATACGCAGTATTTT. The chain carries TRBV24-1 and TRBJ2-3; D is unclear. CDR3 length: 14 amino acids. Trimming shortened V by 4 bases and J by 7 bases, and 14 bases separated the two germline ends. Germline-derived CDR1 and CDR2 are KGHDR and SFDVKD.

This clone is deemed medium-sized. The rearrangement joins TRBV28 to TRBJ1-5; D may be TRBD1 (5 bases). The CDR3 sequence is 16 residues long. V was trimmed by 4 bases and J by 5 bases, leaving 18 bases between them. Germline V CDR1 and CDR2: MDHEN, SYDVKM. CDR3 nucleotide sequence: TGTGCCAGCAGTTCCCTGGGCTGGCAGGGCGATCAGCCCCAGCATTTT. This sequence encodes CASSSLGWQGDQPQHF. The complete variable domain, with remaining parts taken from reference TRBV28 and TRBJ1-5, reads DVKVTQSSRYLVKRTGEKVFLECVQDMDHENMFWYRQDPGLGLRLIYFSYDVKMKEKGDIPEGYSVSREKKERFSLILESASTNQTSMYLCASSSLGWQGDQPQHFGDGTRLSIL.

V and J are TRBV7-2 and TRBJ2-7, with D possibly being TRBD2 (6 bases). V was shortened by 0 bases and J by 6 bases, with 6 bases between the two germline ends. CDR3 length equals 12 residues. CDR1 and CDR2 from the germline V gene are SGHTA and FQGNSA. The CDR3 protein is CASSLAGGEQYF. The CDR3 DNA sequence: TGTGCCAGCAGCTTAGCGGGAGGCGAGCAGTACTTC. Using reference TRBV7-2 and TRBJ2-7 for the parts outside the CDR3, the full variable domain is GAGVSQSPSNKVTEKGKDVELRCDPISGHTALYWYRQSLGQGLEFLIYFQGNSAPDKSGLPSDRFSAERTGGSVSTLTIQRTQQEDSAVYLCASSLAGGEQYFGPGTRLTVT.

This chain connects TRBV2 to TRBJ2-5; 13 bases fit TRBD2. The length of the CDR3 is 15 residues. Germline-derived CDR1 and CDR2 are SNHLY and FYNNEI. With V trimmed by 6 bases and J by 3 bases, 4 bases remained unmatched. As DNA, the CDR3 is TGTGCCAGCAGCATACTAGCGGGAGGGAAAGAGACCCAGTACTTC. Translated: CASSILAGGKETQYF.